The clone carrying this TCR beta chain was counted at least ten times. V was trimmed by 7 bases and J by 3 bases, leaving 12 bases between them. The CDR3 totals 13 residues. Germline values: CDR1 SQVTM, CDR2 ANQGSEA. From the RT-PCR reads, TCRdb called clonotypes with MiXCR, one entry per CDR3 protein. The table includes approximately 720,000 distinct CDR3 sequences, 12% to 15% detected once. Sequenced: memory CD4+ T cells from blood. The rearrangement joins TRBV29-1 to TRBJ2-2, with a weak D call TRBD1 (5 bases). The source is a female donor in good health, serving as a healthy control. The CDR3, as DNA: TGCAGCGCGAGCAGGGCCGACACCGGGGAGCTGTTTTTT. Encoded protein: CSASRADTGELFF.